The TCR beta chain described here comes from a study of T cell repertoires in cytomegalovirus infection (dated by TCRdb to between 2018 and 2020). For the wider study: Recently identified HLA-C-restricted CMV epitopes, whose presentation resists viral immunomodulation, were targeted by peptide stimulations together with well-studied HLA-B-restricted epitopes. Donor HLA type was relevant to the analysis, because carriage of CMV infection together with the matching HLA type was indicated by public TCR beta signatures.

Here is what the overall study found, with its caveats: The ex vivo response was dominated by HLA-C-restricted CMV-specific TCR beta clonotypes, which also provided the single most frequent clonotype in two of eight donors. Carriers of CMV infection plus the relevant HLA type were discriminated by the cumulative frequency of public TCR beta family members in the study cohort and in an independent roughly 400-donor cohort.

These reads were obtained on an Illumina HiSeq 1500. Clones were called with MiXCR by TCRdb after fastp trimmed the public reads at Q25, and only in-frame beta chains were retained. Here each entry gathers all rows of one CDR3 protein and keeps the most common genes and DNA. Here the sample has about 920,000 distinct CDR3 sequences; roughly 30% occur a single time. The leading ten clones occupy roughly an eighth of the sample. From V the trimming removes 6 bases and from J it removes 0 bases, while the gene matches leave 7 bases of the junction unaccounted for. From the cysteine through the phenylalanine, the CDR3 covers 17 amino acids. The only DNA kept is the CDR3, 51 bases in frame from the first base. The germline V gene gives CDR1 as SGHTS and CDR2 as YDEGEE. This clonotype showed up just a few times. This clone's antigen is unknown. Base-call qualities are not available, and no considerably larger clone is one nucleotide away.

In light of the paper, this sample's treatment or condition label describes: in vitro stimulation with specific CMV peptide epitopes to enrich CMV-specific T cells. This sample comprised cultured CD8+ T cells from PBMCs, obtained from culture after CMV antigen stimulation. The rearranged chain carries TRBV5-8 and TRBJ2-2; 11 of the junction bases match TRBD2. The sequence was obtained from a human donor in good health (CMV status not recorded). Some clones in this sample may be carry-over from other donors' samples. This receptor carries the CDR3 CASIPGTSGPNTGELFF. DNA sequence: TGTGCCAGCATCCCCGGGACTAGCGGTCCGAACACCGGGGAGCTGTTTTTT.